This paragraph covers one TCR beta chain sequence. Its antigen is currently unknown. Germline V gives CDR1 MDHEN, CDR2 SYDVKM. Trimming removed 4 bases from V and 0 bases from J, with 25 bases in between. The CDR3 sequence is 20 residues long. This specimen belongs to a study of cytomegalovirus exposure and HLA in healthy donors. Across the whole study: A later analysis reported the same platform for the 90 to 150 validation repertoires and the roughly 700 first-cohort repertoires.

The study's findings and limits: Cytomegalovirus association was listed for 150 or so TCR beta chains. Rarity marked most TCR sequences, yet some public TCRs occurred in many donors. In vitro work confirmed that a few CMV-associated chains recognize CMV antigens.

The repertoire was sequenced with immunoSEQ multiplex PCR; TCRdb's copy has only in-frame clones and lacks some. Of 90,000 or so clones listed, 85% are singletons. The receptor was isolated from a man aged 18-30 years in good health and CMV-seropositive. The source material was PBMCs. V gene TRBV28 combines with J gene TRBJ1-5; D not resolved. CDR3 nucleotide sequence: TGTGCCAGCAGTTCCCCCCTGGTAGTAGCCCTGGTTAATAGCAATCAGCCCCAGCATTTT. Its translation is CASSSPLVVALVNSNQPQHF.